The next 32 T cell receptor beta chains were all read from a single sample in a study of spatial heterogeneity in lung cancer. Study results and caveats: Counts of expanded alpha and beta TCRs within tumors tracked the tumor nonsynonymous mutation count.

One entry per CDR3 protein, called by TCRdb with MiXCR from the 5' RACE reads. The sample records 14,000 or so distinct CDR3 sequences, 4.7% being singletons. Their specific antigens are unknown. Regarding time point: sample taken at primary tumor resection. Sequencing was performed on lung tumor tissue, taken at surgery. These receptors were taken from a female donor with early-stage non-small cell lung cancer.

This clonotype was seen at least ten times. In a library made to pick up alpha chains, this beta chain is a stray read with a size that means little. V and J are TRBV6-1 and TRBJ2-3, with D possibly TRBD2 on 6 matching bases. The CDR3 sequence is 14 residues long. Germline loops: CDR1 MNHNS, CDR2 SASEGT. Deletions cut 6 bases from V and 5 bases from J, with 15 bases between. CDR3 nucleotide sequence: TGTGCCAGCAGCCCCTTGTGGGGAGGAGATACGCAGTATTTT. Translated, it gives CASSPLWGGDTQYF.

In this sample, this clonotype turned up many times. This beta chain appears as a stray read in a library generated for alpha chains; its size is not informative. The J gene is TRBJ2-4, the V gene TRBV20-1; 10 bases are shared with TRBD2. This CDR3 is 18 amino acids long. Per germline, CDR1 DFQATT and CDR2 SNEGSKA (reference sequence). V lost 6 bases, J lost 0 bases, and 14 bases stayed unmatched. The DNA of the CDR3 is TGCAGTGCAACCTTTAGCGGGGGGCCCCACCTAGCCAAAAACATTCAGTACTTC. The encoded protein is CSATFSGGPHLAKNIQYF.

This clonotype was recorded many times. Found in a library prepared for alpha chains, this beta chain is an off-target read, and its abundance has little meaning. V and J are TRBV5-1 and TRBJ2-5, with TRBD1 identical over 9 bases. Trimming at V came to 3 bases and at J to 4 bases, leaving 10 bases not matched to a gene. The CDR3 is made up of 16 amino acids. The germline V gene encodes CDR1 SGHRS and CDR2 YFSETQ. This CDR3 is CASSYDPGQGGETQYF. DNA for the CDR3: TGCGCCAGCAGCTATGATCCGGGACAGGGTGGAGAGACCCAGTACTTC.

This clonotype was picked up many times. This beta chain appears as a stray read in a library generated for alpha chains; its size is not informative. The gene calls are TRBV7-8 and TRBJ2-1, with D possibly being TRBD2 (6 bases). The V end lost 0 bases, the J end lost 10 bases, and 7 bases lay between the germline ends. Looked up from germline, CDR1 is SGHVS and CDR2 is FQNEAQ. This CDR3 has 12 residues. CDR3 DNA sequence: TGTGCCAGCAGCTTAGCGGACTACGAGCAGTTCTTC. Protein product: CASSLADYEQFF.

This clonotype was detected many times. Since it is a stray read in a library aimed at alpha chains, this beta chain has a size that is not meaningful. The chain uses TRBV28 and TRBJ2-3, with a possible D match to TRBD2 (6 bases). Per germline, CDR1 MDHEN and CDR2 SYDVKM. There are 14 residues in the CDR3. V was trimmed by 7 bases and J by 6 bases, leaving 17 bases between them. CDR3 loop: CASTPSGLLDTQYF. The CDR3 DNA is TGTGCCAGCACCCCCTCGGGACTTCTGGATACGCAGTATTTT.

This clonotype was seen ten or more times. Because this beta chain is a stray read in a library intended to capture alpha chains, its abundance should not be given much weight. V usage is TRBV6-2 or TRBV6-3 and J usage is TRBJ2-7; D is perhaps TRBD2 (5 bases). V lost 0 bases, J lost 6 bases, and 6 bases lay in between. The CDR3 sequence is 12 residues long. Germline V gene data show CDR1 as MNHEY and CDR2 as SVGEGT. In nucleotides, the CDR3 is TGTGCCAGCAGTTACTCGGACTTCGAGCAGTACTTC. It yields the protein CASSYSDFEQYF.

This clonotype was picked up many times. A library made for alpha chains picked up this beta chain off target, so its size means little. The CDR3 protein is CASSPQQGINEKLFF. For the CDR3, the DNA is TGTGCCAGCAGCCCGCAACAGGGAATTAATGAAAAACTGTTTTTT. This chain uses TRBV7-2 with TRBJ1-4, with TRBD1 as a possible D gene (6 bases). CDR1 is SGHTA, CDR2 FQGNSA, per germline. V lost 5 bases and J 4 bases, leaving 14 bases between the germline ends. The CDR3 runs to 15 residues.

This clonotype was counted at least ten times. In a library made to pick up alpha chains, this beta chain is a stray read with a size that means little. This chain uses TRBV2 with TRBJ2-2; a possible D gene is TRBD2 (6 bases). The CDR3 extends over 15 amino acids. Germline CDR1 SNHLY, CDR2 FYNNEI. Trimming stripped 8 bases from V and 0 bases from J, with 13 bases between. In DNA form, the CDR3 reads TGTGCCAGCGGGGAGCGGGCCACGAACACCGGGGAGCTGTTTTTT. This encodes CASGERATNTGELFF.

This clonotype is termed medium-sized (0.01 to 0.1%). Because the library targeted alpha chains, this beta chain is an off-target read whose size means little. The chain joins TRBV5-1 to TRBJ2-5; D is unresolved. The CDR3 has 11 residues. Trimming removed 0 bases from V and 5 bases from J, with 2 bases in between. From germline, CDR1 is SGHRS and CDR2 YFSETQ. Written as DNA, the CDR3 is TGCGCCAGCAGCTTGGCCGAGACCCAGTACTTC. This codes for CASSLAETQYF.

Note on this clonotype: The library was built for alpha chains, so this beta chain is an off-target read and its size means little. The rearrangement joins TRBV20-1 to TRBJ1-5, with D maybe TRBD1 (6 bases). Trimming pared 3 bases from V and 3 bases from J, leaving 9 bases between. The CDR3 is 13 residues long. The V gene's germline CDR1 is DFQATT and CDR2 SNEGSKA (reference sequence). The CDR3 spells CSASRTDNQPQHF. Written as DNA, the CDR3 is TGCAGTGCTAGTAGGACAGACAATCAGCCCCAGCATTTT.

By its share, this clonotype is medium-sized. This beta chain is a stray sequence in a library constructed for alpha chains; its clone size is not meaningful. The chain combines TRBV6-2 or TRBV6-3 with TRBJ2-3; D is unclear. This CDR3 is built from 11 residues. CDR1 and CDR2 (germline): MNHEY, SVGEGT. Trimming shortened V by 5 bases and J by 1 base, and 1 base separated the two germline ends. As DNA, the CDR3 is TGTGCCAGCAGTCGCACAGATACGCAGTATTTT. This encodes CASSRTDTQYF.

As concerns this clonotype: The library was prepared for alpha chains; this beta chain is a stray read, so its frequency means little. The chain couples TRBV5-1 to TRBJ1-1; D not certain. CDR1 is SGHRS, CDR2 YFSETQ, per germline. The CDR3 loop spans 13 amino acids. The V and J ends lost 5 bases and 1 base respectively, with 9 bases between them. The CDR3 coding sequence is TGCGCCAGCAGGGAGGCTCCGAACACTGAAGCTTTCTTT. Translation: CASREAPNTEAFF.

This clonotype was seen repeatedly, ten times or more. A library made for alpha chains picked up this beta chain off target, so its size means little. The J gene is TRBJ1-1, the V gene TRBV5-8, with D hard to call. The V end was cut by 0 bases, the J end by 0 bases, with 9 bases between. Germline loops: CDR1 SGHTS, CDR2 YDEGEE. The CDR3 has 15 residues. The CDR3 spells CASSLGQIVNTEAFF. CDR3 coding DNA: TGTGCCAGCAGCTTGGGGCAAATAGTGAACACTGAAGCTTTCTTT. Variable domain in full (rest from reference TRBV5-8 and TRBJ1-1): EAGVTQSPTHLIKTRGQQATLRCSPISGHTSVYWYQQALGLGLQFLLWYDEGEERNRGNFPPRFSGRQFPNYSSELNVNALELEDSALYLCASSLGQIVNTEAFFGQGTRLTVV.

The sample holds many counts of this clonotype. This beta chain is a stray read from a library made for alpha chains; its abundance is not meaningful. The chain has TRBV4-1 and TRBJ1-2, with D possibly TRBD1 on 6 matching bases. Germline values: CDR1 MGHRA, CDR2 YSYEKL. The CDR3 runs to 15 residues. The V gene lost 0 bases and the J gene lost 0 bases, with 8 bases spanning the gap. CDR3 nucleotides: TGCGCCAGCAGCCAAGATCAGGGGACTAACTATGGCTACACCTTC. It translates to CASSQDQGTNYGYTF.

Note on this clonotype: This beta chain slipped into a library made for alpha chains as a stray read, so its size is not meaningful. This chain connects TRBV28 to TRBJ1-6, with D unclear. In germline, CDR1 is MDHEN, CDR2 SYDVKM. V lost 1 base and J lost 0, with 7 bases in between. There are 16 residues in the CDR3. Written as DNA, the CDR3 is TGTGCCAGCAGTTTATCCGAGATCTCCTATAATTCACCCCTCCACTTT. This sequence encodes CASSLSEISYNSPLHF.

This clonotype appeared many times. The library was built for alpha chains, so this beta chain is an off-target read and its size means little. The chain is built from TRBV29-1 and TRBJ2-5, with 7 bases aligning to TRBD2. The CDR3 extends over 12 amino acids. V gave up 5 bases and J gave up 5 bases; unmatched junction bases: 5. Germline assignment: CDR1 SQVTM and CDR2 ANQGSEA. CDR3 nucleotide sequence: TGCAGCGTTAGGGCCGGGGGGGAGACCCAGTACTTC. Protein product: CSVRAGGETQYF. The full variable domain, with the rest looked up from reference TRBV29-1 and TRBJ2-5, is SAVISQKPSRDICQRGTSLTIQCQVDSQVTMMFWYRQQPGQSLTLIATANQGSEATYESGFVIDKFPISRPNLTFSTLTVSNMSPEDSSIYLCSVRAGGETQYFGPGTRLLVL.

This clonotype occurred many times. One junction end does not reproduce the germline sequence, and a read error may be involved. In a library made to pick up alpha chains, this beta chain is a stray read with a size that means little. The CDR3 DNA reads as TGTGCCAGCAGCCTAGCCGGGACCAGCAAGACTGAAGCTTTCTTT. Protein: CASSLAGTSKTEAFF. This rearrangement joins TRBV7-2 to TRBJ1-1, with D perhaps matching TRBD1 (5 bases). Germline V gene sequence: CDR1 SGHTA, CDR2 FQGNSA. The CDR3 has 15 amino acids.

This clonotype was seen at least ten times. For a library built for alpha chains, this beta chain is a stray read; little rests on its size. The chain joins TRBV7-9 to TRBJ1-4, with 9 nucleotides matching TRBD1. Trimming took 2 bases from V and 8 from J; bases not matched to a gene: 6. Germline V gene lookup returns CDR1 SEHNR and CDR2 FQNEAQ (reference sequence). This CDR3 contains 15 residues. CDR3 sequence (DNA): TGTGCCAGCAGCTTACCGGGACAGGGTAGAGAAAAACTGTTTTTT. Translation: CASSLPGQGREKLFF.

This clonotype appeared many times. This beta chain is an off-target read within a library intended for alpha chains, so its frequency means little. This chain uses TRBV12-3 or TRBV12-4 with TRBJ1-5; D uncertain. This CDR3 comprises 15 residues. Trimming took 6 bases from V and 5 from J, leaving 17 bases between them. The CDR3 here is CASSLGSYQHQPQHF. The DNA of the CDR3 is TGTGCCAGCAGCCTCGGGTCTTATCAACATCAGCCCCAGCATTTT.

This clonotype has at least ten counts. This beta chain is a stray sequence in a library constructed for alpha chains; its clone size is not meaningful. The chain combines TRBV6-5 with TRBJ2-1, with 10 bases matching TRBD1. The CDR3 consists of 13 residues. Germline V lookup: CDR1 MNHEY, CDR2 SVGAGI. Germline trimming cut 7 bases from V and 6 bases from J; bases unmatched to any gene: 3. The CDR3 sequence is CASTWDRGNEQFF. DNA for the CDR3: TGTGCCAGCACTTGGGACAGGGGCAATGAGCAGTTCTTC.

This clonotype has at least ten counts. As an off-target read in a library built for alpha chains, this beta chain has a frequency of little significance. The chain combines TRBV6-2 or TRBV6-3 with TRBJ2-7; unclear D gene. The CDR3 runs 13 residues. The V and J ends lost 3 bases and 1 base respectively, with 7 bases between them. Germline assignment: CDR1 MNHEY and CDR2 SVGEGT. The CDR3 region has the DNA TGTGCCAGCAGTTATAAGGGATCCTACGAGCAGTACTTC. This gives the protein CASSYKGSYEQYF.

This clonotype showed up many times. The library was built for alpha chains, so this beta chain is an off-target read and its size means little. The chain carries TRBV29-1 and TRBJ2-5; the D gene is possibly TRBD1 (6 bases). V lost 7 bases to trimming and J lost 5 bases, with 14 bases between them. CDR1 is SQVTM, CDR2 ANQGSEA, per germline. The CDR3 runs 12 residues. CDR3 DNA sequence: TGCAGCGCGGACAGTTCCTCGGAGACCCAGTACTTC. It codes for CSADSSSETQYF.

This clonotype appeared many times. Since it is a stray read in a library aimed at alpha chains, this beta chain has a size that is not meaningful. The chain uses TRBV4-3 and TRBJ2-7; D is unresolved. The V gene's germline CDR1 is LGHNA and CDR2 YSLEER. Trimming removed 0 bases at V and 0 bases at J, with 9 bases between. CDR3 length: 15 residues. The CDR3 coding sequence is TGCGCCAGCAGCCAAGATCGAGTAGGCTCCTACGAGCAGTACTTC. This translates into CASSQDRVGSYEQYF.

This clonotype was recorded many times. This beta chain is a stray read from a library made for alpha chains; its abundance is not meaningful. The chain employs TRBV5-1 and TRBJ2-3; 9 bases agree with TRBD1. The J segment lost 5 bases and the V segment lost 4 bases, leaving 5 bases of the junction unmatched. The CDR3 is 14 residues long. The V gene's germline CDR1 is SGHRS and CDR2 YFSETQ. CDR3 loop: CASSPTGGKDTQYF. The CDR3 region has the DNA TGCGCCAGCAGCCCGACAGGGGGAAAAGATACGCAGTATTTT. Full variable domain (remainder filled in from reference TRBV5-1 and TRBJ2-3): KAGVTQTPRYLIKTRGQQVTLSCSPISGHRSVSWYQQTPGQGLQFLFEYFSETQRNKGNFPGRFSGRQFSNSRSEMNVSTLELGDSALYLCASSPTGGKDTQYFGPGTRLTVL.

A remark on this clonotype: One end of the junction does not line up with germline, which may come from a read error. A library made for alpha chains picked up this beta chain off target, so its size means little. This chain connects TRBV18 to TRBJ2-7; tentative D call: TRBD1 (5 bases). CDR1 and CDR2 (germline): KGHSH, LQKENI. The CDR3 runs to 14 residues. The CDR3 loop reads CASSRLQGSFEQYF. DNA of the CDR3: TGTGCCAGCTCAAGGTTGCAGGGTTCCTTCGAGCAGTACTTC.

At least ten counts were recorded for this clonotype. This beta chain represents an off-target read in a library built for alpha chains; its size is of limited meaning. This rearrangement joins TRBV7-9 to TRBJ1-2; 10 bases are a match to TRBD1. V lost 2 bases to trimming and J lost 4 bases; unmatched junction nucleotides: 7. Germline V gives CDR1 SEHNR, CDR2 FQNEAQ (reference sequence). This CDR3 contains 16 residues. CDR3 residues: CASSLSGTGDFYGYTF. The DNA of the CDR3 is TGTGCCAGCAGCTTATCGGGGACAGGGGACTTCTATGGCTACACCTTC.

Remarks on this clonotype: This beta chain came through as a stray read in a library set up for alpha chains, and its size says little. The V call is TRBV6-5, the J call TRBJ2-5, with TRBD2 matching over 11 bases. This CDR3 region has 14 residues. V was clipped by 5 bases and J by 5 bases; unmatched bases: 4. Germline CDR1 MNHEY, CDR2 SVGAGI. CDR3: CASSRTSGGETQYF. The CDR3 nucleotides read TGTGCCAGCAGTCGCACTAGCGGGGGTGAGACCCAGTACTTC.

This clonotype is classed as medium-sized. Found in a library prepared for alpha chains, this beta chain is an off-target read, and its abundance has little meaning. This sequence joins TRBV7-8 and TRBJ2-5; a weak D match, TRBD2 (6 bases). The germline gives CDR1 SGHVS, CDR2 FQNEAQ. CDR3 size: 19 residues. Trimming took 4 bases from V and 5 from J, leaving 29 bases between them. The CDR3 protein is CASSSTRWGVGGGRETQYF. As DNA, the CDR3 is TGTGCCAGCAGCTCCACGCGATGGGGCGTCGGGGGAGGCAGGGAGACCCAGTACTTC.

This clonotype came up many times. This beta chain lies outside the target of a library built for alpha chains; its clone size means little. The chain has TRBV5-1 and TRBJ1-2, with D uncertain. Deletions cut 0 bases from V and 2 bases from J, with 11 bases between. The CDR3 contains 15 residues. CDR1 and CDR2 from the germline V gene are SGHRS and YFSETQ. As DNA, the CDR3 is TGCGCCAGCAGCTTGGAGAAACCGAGGAACTATGGCTACACCTTC. Its protein product is CASSLEKPRNYGYTF.

Worth noting for this clonotype: This beta chain turned up in a library designed for alpha chains; as an off-target read, its abundance says little. The J gene is TRBJ2-3, the V gene TRBV7-2; D might be TRBD2 (5 bases). Trimming cost V 5 bases and J 0 bases, with 6 bases left between them. Germline V gives CDR1 SGHTA, CDR2 FQGNSA. The CDR3 consists of 13 residues. Here the CDR3 DNA reads TGTGCCAGCAGCCGGACTAGCACAGATACGCAGTATTTT. The encoded protein is CASSRTSTDTQYF. The whole variable domain, filled in from reference TRBV7-2 and TRBJ2-3, reads GAGVSQSPSNKVTEKGKDVELRCDPISGHTALYWYRQSLGQGLEFLIYFQGNSAPDKSGLPSDRFSAERTGGSVSTLTIQRTQQEDSAVYLCASSRTSTDTQYFGPGTRLTVL.

There are many counts of this clonotype. This beta chain was picked up by a library intended for alpha chains and is off target, so its count carries little meaning. This chain links TRBV7-9 with TRBJ2-6, with D tentatively TRBD1 or TRBD2 (5 bases each). Trimming cost V 2 bases and J 0 bases, with 11 bases left between them. This CDR3 is 17 amino acids long. The germline V gene has CDR1 SEHNR and CDR2 FQNEAQ (reference sequence). CDR3: CASSLRDGISGANVLTF. CDR3 sequence (DNA): TGTGCCAGCAGCTTAAGGGACGGCATCTCTGGGGCCAACGTCCTGACTTTC. Drawing the rest from reference TRBV7-9 and TRBJ2-6, the complete variable domain is DTGVSQNPRHKITKRGQNVTFRCDPISEHNRLYWYRQTLGQGPEFLTYFQNEAQLEKSRLLSDRFSAERPKGSFSTLEIQRTEQGDSAMYLCASSLRDGISGANVLTFGAGSRLTVL.

This clonotype was recorded many times. This beta chain is an off-target read within a library intended for alpha chains, so its frequency means little. The chain uses TRBV6-5 and TRBJ1-1; D is perhaps TRBD1 (6 bases). The CDR3 contains 15 residues. The V gene's germline CDR1 is MNHEY and CDR2 SVGAGI. Trimming pared 8 bases from V and 5 bases from J, leaving 21 bases between. The CDR3 DNA is TGTGCCAGCCTCCGTGGTGGGGGGCCTTTAACTGAAGCTTTCTTT. Translating gives CASLRGGGPLTEAFF.